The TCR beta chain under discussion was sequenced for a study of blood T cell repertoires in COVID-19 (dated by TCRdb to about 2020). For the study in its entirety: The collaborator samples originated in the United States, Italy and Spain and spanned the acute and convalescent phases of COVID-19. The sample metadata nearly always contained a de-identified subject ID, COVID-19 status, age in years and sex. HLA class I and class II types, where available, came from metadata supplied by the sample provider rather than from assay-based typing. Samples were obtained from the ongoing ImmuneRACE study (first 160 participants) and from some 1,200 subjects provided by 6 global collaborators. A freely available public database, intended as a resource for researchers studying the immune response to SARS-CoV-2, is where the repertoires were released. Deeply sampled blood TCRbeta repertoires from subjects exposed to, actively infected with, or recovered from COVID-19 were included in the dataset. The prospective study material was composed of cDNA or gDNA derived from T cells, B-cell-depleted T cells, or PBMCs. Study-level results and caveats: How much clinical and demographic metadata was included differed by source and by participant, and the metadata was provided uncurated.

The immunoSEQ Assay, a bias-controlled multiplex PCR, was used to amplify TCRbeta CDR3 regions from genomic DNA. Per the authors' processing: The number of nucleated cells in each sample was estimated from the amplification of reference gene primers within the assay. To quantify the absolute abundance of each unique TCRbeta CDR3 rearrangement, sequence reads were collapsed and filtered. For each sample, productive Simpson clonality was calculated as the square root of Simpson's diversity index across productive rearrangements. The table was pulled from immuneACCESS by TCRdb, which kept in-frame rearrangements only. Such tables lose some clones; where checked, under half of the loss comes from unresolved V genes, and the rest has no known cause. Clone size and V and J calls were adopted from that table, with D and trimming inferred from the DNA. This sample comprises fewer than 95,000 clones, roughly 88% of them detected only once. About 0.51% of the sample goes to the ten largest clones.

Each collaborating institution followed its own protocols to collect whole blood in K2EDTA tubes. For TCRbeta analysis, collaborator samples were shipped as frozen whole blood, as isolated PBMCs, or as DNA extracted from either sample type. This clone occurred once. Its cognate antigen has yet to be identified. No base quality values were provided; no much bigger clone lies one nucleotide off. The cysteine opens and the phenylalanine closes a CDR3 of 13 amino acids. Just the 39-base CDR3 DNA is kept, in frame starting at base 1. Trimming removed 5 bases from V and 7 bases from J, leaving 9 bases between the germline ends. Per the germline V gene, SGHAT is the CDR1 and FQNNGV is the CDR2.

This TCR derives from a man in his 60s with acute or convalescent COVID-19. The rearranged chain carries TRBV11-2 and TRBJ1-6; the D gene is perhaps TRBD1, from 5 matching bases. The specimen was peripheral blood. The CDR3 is CASSTRGNSPLHF. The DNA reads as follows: TGTGCCAGCAGCACTCGGGGGAATTCACCCCTCCACTTT.